The 7 T cell receptor beta chains in this list originate from one sample, sequenced in a study of OX40 agonist ivuxolimab in advanced cancers. Assay: immunoSEQ multiplex PCR; the TCRdb copy retains only in-frame clones and omits some. The sample has tens of thousands of clones, around 82% seen once. The starting material was CD4+ or CD8+ T cells sorted from blood, obtained in a trial of the OX40 agonist ivuxolimab. These receptors were obtained from an adult with an advanced solid tumor such as melanoma, head and neck, liver or kidney cancer.

The chain carries TRBV7-8 and TRBJ1-4, with a weak D call TRBD1 (5 bases). This CDR3 contains 16 residues. Trimming took off 0 bases at V and 8 bases at J, with 16 bases between the two ends. Germline CDR1 SGHVS, CDR2 FQNEAQ. The CDR3: CASSLAAGWAGEKLFF. The CDR3 nucleotides read TGTGCCAGCAGCTTAGCGGCAGGGTGGGCAGGGGAAAAACTGTTTTTT.

This rearrangement joins TRBV5-4 to TRBJ1-3, with D possibly being TRBD1 (6 bases). V dropped 4 bases and J dropped 4 bases, with 9 bases sitting between them. Per the germline V gene, CDR1 is SGHNT and CDR2 is YYREEE (reference sequence). The CDR3 loop spans 13 amino acids. CDR3 in amino acids: CASSVTGGNTIYF. As DNA, the CDR3 is TGTGCCAGCAGCGTGACAGGAGGAAACACCATATATTTT.

This clone has more than one count but fewer than ten. The V gene is TRBV19, the J gene TRBJ2-1, with 9 bases lining up with TRBD1. CDR1 is LNHDA and CDR2 is SQIVND in the germline V gene (reference sequence). The CDR3 loop spans 16 amino acids. V was clipped by 7 bases and J by 3 bases; unmatched bases: 10. This CDR3 reads CASTTDRGIGYNEQFF. DNA of the CDR3: TGTGCCAGTACCACAGACAGGGGGATAGGCTACAATGAGCAGTTCTTC. Together with reference TRBV19 and TRBJ2-1, the CDR3 gives the full variable domain: DGGITQSPKYLFRKEGQNVTLSCEQNLNHDAMYWYRQDPGQGLRLIYYSQIVNDFQKGDIAEGYSVSREKKESFPLTVTSAQKNPTAFYLCASTTDRGIGYNEQFFGPGTRLTVL.

CDR3: CASMLRRDTGELFF. Here the CDR3 DNA reads TGTGCCAGCATGCTGCGGAGGGACACCGGGGAGCTGTTTTTT. The chain links TRBV28 to TRBJ2-2; maybe TRBD2 (6 bases). V was clipped by 7 bases and J by 3 bases, with 12 bases between them. The CDR3 is 14 residues long. Per the germline V gene, CDR1 is MDHEN and CDR2 is SYDVKM. Combining the CDR3 with reference TRBV28 and TRBJ2-2 gives the whole variable domain DVKVTQSSRYLVKRTGEKVFLECVQDMDHENMFWYRQDPGLGLRLIYFSYDVKMKEKGDIPEGYSVSREKKERFSLILESASTNQTSMYLCASMLRRDTGELFFGEGSRLTVL.

With respect to this clone: The sample contains more than one DNA sequence encoding this CDR3. V usage is TRBV18 and J usage is TRBJ1-6, with D possibly being TRBD1 (5 bases). V lost 3 bases, J lost 10 bases, and 13 bases lay in between. Germline CDR1 and CDR2: KGHSH and LQKENI. The CDR3 loop spans 14 amino acids. The CDR3, as DNA: TGTGCCAGCTCACCGGGGCAGGGCGGATCACCCCTCCACTTT. Encoded protein: CASSPGQGGSPLHF.

V gene TRBV16 combines with J gene TRBJ1-5, with TRBD1 as a possible D gene (5 bases). CDR3 length: 14 residues. V shed 11 bases and J shed 3 bases, with 17 bases lying between them. Germline-derived CDR1 and CDR2 are KGHSY and FQNENV. CDR3 DNA sequence: TGTGCCCTTAGCAAGGGGCAGGCCAATCAGCCCCAGCATTTT. Protein sequence: CALSKGQANQPQHF.

Regarding this clone: Additional DNA sequences in this sample encode the identical CDR3. The rearrangement uses TRBV6-6 and TRBJ1-5; TRBD1 might be the D (5 bases). This CDR3 is built from 13 residues. The germline V gene encodes CDR1 MNHNY and CDR2 SVGAGI (reference sequence). Trimming cost V 6 bases and J 4 bases, with 10 bases left between them. CDR3 bases: TGTGCCAGCAGCTACGGGACGAATCAGCCCCAGCATTTT. This encodes CASSYGTNQPQHF.